This entry describes one T cell receptor beta chain. Its antigen is still unknown. No much larger clonotype is one base removed from it; base qualities were not supplied. CDR1 and CDR2, looked up from the germline V gene (reference sequence), are DFQATT and SNEGSKA. Clipping removes 1 base from V and 5 bases from J, with 8 as the unmatched junction base count. Reading from cysteine to phenylalanine, the CDR3 counts 17 amino acids. This entry keeps only the CDR3 DNA: 51 bases, framed from base 1. Moderately to severely active disease, a Clinical Activity Score of at least 3, a NOSPECS grade of at least 4, and a duration under 3 months were present in ophthalmopathy patients. Patients with uncontrolled infections, other autoimmune diseases, pregnancy or lactation were excluded. Clinical symptoms, serum thyroxine and TRAb, thyroid ultrasound, and orbital computed tomography formed the basis for the diagnoses. PBMCs were separated from roughly 10 ml of fresh peripheral blood using Ficoll-Paque density gradient centrifugation. Total RNA was extracted using Trizol reagent, and RNA quality was assessed on an Agilent 2100 Bioanalyzer.

The sample is drawn from a study of T cells in Graves' hyperthyroidism and ophthalmopathy (dated by TCRdb to the late 2010s). As for the study more broadly: Peripheral blood was collected at initial diagnosis, before any treatment. TCR V-J signatures able to tell the groups apart were searched for in a discovery cohort of some 97 patients, of whom under 45 had Graves' ophthalmopathy and 55 to 65 had stable Graves' hyperthyroidism. An independent validation cohort of fewer than 20 hyperthyroidism patients and 17 patients who later progressed to ophthalmopathy tested prospective prediction of ophthalmopathy. The roughly 91 discovery patients were randomly divided into training and test sets at a 7:3 ratio. In more than five Graves' hyperthyroidism patients, the study also compared T-cell repertoires from thyroid tissue with T-cell repertoires from blood. After sampling, hyperthyroidism patients received methimazole starting at 30 mg daily, and ophthalmopathy patients received high-dose intravenous methylprednisolone. The paper describes TCR Vbeta CDR3 sequencing of 135 peripheral blood samples, made up of 43 ophthalmopathy patients, approximately 76 hyperthyroidism patients and some 17 progressor patients. General study outcomes and caveats: During validation, the model predicted progression to ophthalmopathy a median of approximately 6 months ahead of onset, with more than 60% sensitivity and roughly 72% specificity. No statistical method was used to set the sample size in advance, and investigators knew the group allocation. Most expanded thyroid clonotypes (frequency above 0.001) were also detected in blood, suggesting blood repertoires may reflect thyroid immune responses. In cross-validation, a model built on a 13 V-J signature told ophthalmopathy apart from stable hyperthyroidism with 85% to 90% sensitivity and roughly 83% specificity, and in testing the same model reached 80%/75%.

Amplification of TCR beta CDR3 regions was carried out from RNA transcripts. For the first round of RT-PCR on the TCR CDR3, the HTBI primer set was used together with the Qiagen OneStep RT-PCR kit. The libraries were constructed in a second round of multiplex PCR and then size-selected and purified. Libraries were sequenced paired-end with 100 bp reads on an Illumina HiSeq2000. As for the authors' bioinformatics: SOAPnuke was used to process the raw data, with reads discarded if the reads contained adapters or uncalled bases, had a mean Phred below 15, or lacked an exact constant-primer or identifier match. COPE v1.2.5 was used to merge the high-quality paired reads, and each unique nucleotide sequence was defined as a clonotype. Clonotypes were aligned to IMGT TRBV, TRBD and TRBJ reference segments using MiTCR v1.1. The analysis included only V-J combinations with a frequency above 0.0001, which together covered roughly 99% of the repertoires. The TCS score was defined as F50 (clonal expansion) divided by E x V (chaos), with BLOSUM62-based TCRdist calculated between CDR3 peptides within each V-J. Welch's t-statistics and random forest reduced roughly 530 V-J features to roughly 13, which were used in a naive Bayes classifier (R e1071). In-frame beta chains were kept once TCRdb had trimmed the public reads at Q25 with fastp and called clones with MiXCR. Every CDR3 protein is listed once, alongside the most common genes and DNA of its rows. These V and J calls rely on TCRdb rather than the paper's analysis. Present in this sample are around 600,000 distinct CDR3 sequences, around 15% of which were seen just once. Jointly, the top ten make up roughly an eighth of the sample.

This chain joins TRBV20-1 to TRBJ2-1; 13 central bases correspond to TRBD2. This receptor was obtained from a woman between 50 and 59 years old with Graves' ophthalmopathy. The sample consisted of blood. The CDR3 region: CSARGTSGRARNNEQFF. The DNA sequence reads TGCAGTGCTAGAGGAACTAGCGGGAGGGCCAGAAACAATGAGCAGTTCTTC.